This entry describes one TCR beta chain. This sample also contains other DNA sequences that code for the same CDR3. 13 Jbeta primers and 60 Vbeta primers were used for the PCR. This table comes from immunoSEQ multiplex PCR, and its TCRdb copy is limited to in-frame clones, with some not included. The repertoire consists of more than 95,000 clones, with under 85% occurring once and the leading ten covering around 13%. Germline CDR1 and CDR2: SQVTM and ANQGSEA. Trimming removed 4 bases at V and 2 bases at J, with 9 bases between. CDR3 size: 12 residues. This record comes from a study of cytomegalovirus exposure and HLA in healthy donors.

This TCR derives from a woman in her 40s in good health and CMV-seropositive. This sequence joins TRBV29-1 and TRBJ2-7, with D hard to call. The sequenced sample consisted of PBMCs. CDR3 in DNA: TGCAGCGTTGGGAGTCAGACCTACGAGCAGTACTTC. Its translation is CSVGSQTYEQYF.